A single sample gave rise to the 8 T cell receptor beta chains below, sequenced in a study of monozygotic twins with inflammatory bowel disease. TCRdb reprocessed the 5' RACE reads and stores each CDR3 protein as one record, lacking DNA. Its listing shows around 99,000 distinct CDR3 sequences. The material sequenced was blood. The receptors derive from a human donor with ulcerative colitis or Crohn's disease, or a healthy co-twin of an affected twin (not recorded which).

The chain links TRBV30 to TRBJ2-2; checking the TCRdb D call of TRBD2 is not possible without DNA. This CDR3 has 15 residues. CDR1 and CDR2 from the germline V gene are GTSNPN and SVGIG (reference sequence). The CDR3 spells CAWSVGGRDTGELFF.

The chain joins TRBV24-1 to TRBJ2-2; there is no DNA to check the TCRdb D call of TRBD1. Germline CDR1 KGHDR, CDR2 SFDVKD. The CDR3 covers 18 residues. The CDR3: CATSDLSGTPSGTGELFF.

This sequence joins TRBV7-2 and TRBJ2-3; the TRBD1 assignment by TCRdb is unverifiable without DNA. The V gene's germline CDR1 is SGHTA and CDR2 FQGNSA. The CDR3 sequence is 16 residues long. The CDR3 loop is CASSLAHGQEADTQYF.

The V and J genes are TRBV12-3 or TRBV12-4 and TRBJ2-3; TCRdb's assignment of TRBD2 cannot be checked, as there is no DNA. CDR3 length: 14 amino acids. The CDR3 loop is CASSLVGLADTQYF.

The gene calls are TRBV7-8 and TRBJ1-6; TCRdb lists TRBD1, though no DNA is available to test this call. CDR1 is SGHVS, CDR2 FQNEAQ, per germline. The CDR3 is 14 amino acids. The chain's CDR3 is CASSFSPTGPPLHF.

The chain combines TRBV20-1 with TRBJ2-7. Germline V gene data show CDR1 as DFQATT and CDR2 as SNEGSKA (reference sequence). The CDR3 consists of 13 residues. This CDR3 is CSARSDISYEQYF.

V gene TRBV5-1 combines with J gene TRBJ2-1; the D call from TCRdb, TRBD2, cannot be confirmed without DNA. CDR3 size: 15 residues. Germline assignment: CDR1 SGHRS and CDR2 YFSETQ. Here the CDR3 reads CASSTGLAGGNEQFF.

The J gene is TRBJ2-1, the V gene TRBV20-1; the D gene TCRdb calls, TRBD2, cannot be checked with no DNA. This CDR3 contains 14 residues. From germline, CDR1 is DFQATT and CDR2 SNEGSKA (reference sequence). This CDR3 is CSAPLVGEHNEQFF.